The next 12 T cell receptor beta chains were all read from a single sample in a study of T cell responses to AZD1222 COVID-19 vaccine. Repertoires were generated with immunoSEQ multiplex PCR, while TCRdb's copy carries only in-frame clones and drops some. This sample has 57,000 or so clones; around 85% occur once, and the top ten carry around 20%. This sample comprised peripheral blood, obtained on day 0 of MenACWY control vaccination. The receptors here all came from an adult in good health.

This chain connects TRBV5-5 to TRBJ2-1; 12 positions agree with TRBD2. From germline, CDR1 is SGHKS and CDR2 YYEKEE (reference sequence). J lost 9 bases, V lost 3 bases, and 10 bases had no gene match. The CDR3 contains 16 residues. The CDR3: CASSSGLAGPEGEQFF. CDR3 DNA sequence: TGTGCCAGCAGCTCCGGACTAGCGGGACCTGAGGGTGAGCAGTTCTTC.

V is TRBV28 and J is TRBJ2-4, with no clear D. Germline CDR1 is MDHEN and CDR2 is SYDVKM. This CDR3 is 11 amino acids long. Deletions cut 3 bases from V and 15 bases from J, with 12 bases between. CDR3 residues: CASSLAQRVYF. In DNA form, the CDR3 reads TGTGCCAGCAGTTTGGCTCAACGGGTGTACTTC. The complete variable domain, with remaining parts taken from reference TRBV28 and TRBJ2-4, reads DVKVTQSSRYLVKRTGEKVFLECVQDMDHENMFWYRQDPGLGLRLIYFSYDVKMKEKGDIPEGYSVSREKKERFSLILESASTNQTSMYLCASSLAQRVYFGAGTRLSVL.

This rearrangement joins TRBV20-1 to TRBJ2-1; possibly TRBD2 for D (6 bases). Germline V gives CDR1 DFQATT, CDR2 SNEGSKA (reference sequence). The CDR3 is 14 amino acids. V shed 3 bases and J shed 10 bases, with 19 bases lying between them. CDR3 sequence reads: CSASSRLDYREQFF. CDR3 DNA: TGCAGTGCTAGTTCGAGACTAGACTATCGCGAGCAGTTCTTC.

The V gene is TRBV6-5, the J gene TRBJ1-5; TRBD1 might be the D (5 bases). The CDR3 is 16 residues long. Germline lookup yields CDR1 MNHEY and CDR2 SVGAGI. Trimming removed 4 bases at V and 0 bases at J, with 13 bases between. The DNA for the CDR3 is TGTGCCAGCAGTTTCCGACAGCCAACTAGCAATCAGCCCCAGCATTTT. It yields the protein CASSFRQPTSNQPQHF.

The chain couples TRBV4-1 to TRBJ2-7; TRBD2 matches 11 bases. The CDR3 has 20 residues. V gave up 0 bases and J gave up 0 bases; unmatched junction bases: 13. Germline V gene data show CDR1 as MGHRA and CDR2 as YSYEKL. The CDR3 nucleotides read TGCGCCAGCAGCCAAGATCCCCCCCCTACTAGCGGGAGTCCCTCCTACGAGCAGTACTTC. It codes for CASSQDPPPTSGSPSYEQYF.

V usage is TRBV7-9 and J usage is TRBJ1-2; D is perhaps TRBD1 (6 bases). V gave up 4 bases and J gave up 7 bases, with 10 bases separating them. The CDR3 is made up of 12 amino acids. The germline V gene encodes CDR1 SEHNR and CDR2 FQNEAQ (reference sequence). CDR3 nucleotide sequence: TGTGCCAGCAGCTCCGCAGGGGTTGGCTACACCTTC. Translation: CASSSAGVGYTF.

This chain uses TRBV4-1 with TRBJ2-7; 11 positions agree with TRBD1. Looked up from germline, CDR1 is MGHRA and CDR2 is YSYEKL. The CDR3 spans 16 residues. Trimming at V came to 3 bases and at J to 5 bases, leaving 9 bases not matched to a gene. The CDR3 is CASSQGPGQGVHEQYF. CDR3 sequence (DNA): TGCGCCAGCAGCCAGGGCCCGGGACAGGGGGTCCACGAGCAGTACTTC.

The chain links TRBV27 to TRBJ1-6; 9 bases are shared with TRBD1. The CDR3 is 16 amino acids. The germline gives CDR1 MNHEY, CDR2 SMNVEV (reference sequence). The junction had 6 bases not matched to a gene; V was cut back by 2 bases and J by 7 bases. CDR3 protein: CASSLKGTGWNSPLHF. The CDR3 DNA reads as TGTGCCAGCAGTTTAAAAGGGACAGGGTGGAATTCACCCCTCCACTTT.

The rearrangement links TRBV6-5 to TRBJ2-2; tentatively, D is TRBD2 (7 bases). Germline CDR1 reads MNHEY; CDR2 reads SVGAGI. CDR3 size: 14 residues. Trimming pared 4 bases from V and 4 bases from J, leaving 10 bases between. CDR3 loop: CASSWGGSTGELFF. CDR3 bases: TGTGCCAGCAGTTGGGGGGGCTCCACCGGGGAGCTGTTTTTT.

This chain connects TRBV5-5 to TRBJ1-3, with D possibly matching TRBD1 (5 bases). CDR3 length: 16 residues. Germline CDR1 and CDR2: SGHKS and YYEKEE (reference sequence). V lost 4 bases, J lost 4 bases, and 18 bases lay in between. In nucleotides, the CDR3 is TGTGCCAGCAGCACCGGGACCACCTTTGGGGGAAACACCATATATTTT. Protein sequence: CASSTGTTFGGNTIYF.

V is TRBV25-1 and J is TRBJ2-7, with TRBD1 identical over 9 bases. From germline, CDR1 is MGHDK and CDR2 SYGVNS. The J segment lost 5 bases and the V segment lost 2 bases, leaving 7 bases of the junction unmatched. CDR3 length: 15 amino acids. The CDR3 nucleotides are TGTGCCAGCAGTGAAAAGGACAGGGGATTCGACGAGCAGTACTTC. Protein product: CASSEKDRGFDEQYF.

V is TRBV4-3 and J is TRBJ2-2, with 7 positions matching TRBD2. Germline values: CDR1 LGHNA, CDR2 YSLEER. This CDR3 spans 16 amino acids. With 5 bases clipped from V and 2 bases from J, the junction kept 8 bases outside the gene matches. The CDR3, as DNA: TGCGCCAGCAGCTCAAGACTAGCCGACAACACCGGGGAGCTGTTTTTT. Protein: CASSSRLADNTGELFF.